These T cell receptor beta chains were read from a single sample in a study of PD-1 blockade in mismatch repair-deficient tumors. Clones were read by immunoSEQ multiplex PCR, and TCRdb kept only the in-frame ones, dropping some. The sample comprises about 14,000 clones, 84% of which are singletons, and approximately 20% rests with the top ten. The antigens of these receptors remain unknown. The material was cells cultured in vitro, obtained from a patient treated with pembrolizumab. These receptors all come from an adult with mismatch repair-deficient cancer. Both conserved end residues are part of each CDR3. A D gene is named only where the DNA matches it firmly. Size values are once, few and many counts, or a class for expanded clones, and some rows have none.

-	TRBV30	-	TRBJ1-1	TGTGCCTGGGACTATCTGAACACTGAAGCTTTCTTT	CAWDYLNTEAFF
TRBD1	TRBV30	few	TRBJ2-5	TGTGCCTGGAGGGGGACAGGATATAGGGAGACCCAGTACTTC	CAWRGTGYRETQYF
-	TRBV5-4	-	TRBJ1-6	TGTGCCAGCAGCTTGGGATCCGTGGGAGGGAACTCACCCCTCCACTTT	CASSLGSVGGNSPLHF
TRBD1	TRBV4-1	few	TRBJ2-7	TGCGCCAGCAGCCATCGACAGGGCAGAGATATATACGAGCAGTACTTC	CASSHRQGRDIYEQYF
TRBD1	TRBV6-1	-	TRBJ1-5	TGTGCCAGCAATCGGGACAGGGGGCCTCAGCCCCAGCATTTT	CASNRDRGPQPQHF
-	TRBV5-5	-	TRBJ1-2	TGTGCCAGCAGCTTGGCCGGGGCATCCTATGGCTACACCTTC	CASSLAGASYGYTF
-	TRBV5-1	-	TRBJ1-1	TGCGCCAGCAGCTTACATACCAGGGTCGACACTGAAGCTTTCTTT	CASSLHTRVDTEAFF
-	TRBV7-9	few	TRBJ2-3	TGTGCCAGCAGCTTTATCCTAGCCCTCACAGATACGCAGTATTTT	CASSFILALTDTQYF
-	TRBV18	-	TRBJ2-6	TGTGCCAGCTCACCGGGGACGTCTGGGGCCAACGTCCTGACTTTC	CASSPGTSGANVLTF
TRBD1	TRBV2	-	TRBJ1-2	TGTGCCAGCAGTTTGGACAGGGCTTACTATGGCTACACCTTC	CASSLDRAYYGYTF
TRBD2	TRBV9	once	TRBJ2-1	TGTGCCAGCAGCGCGTGGACTAGCGGGGCCTACAATGAGCAGTTCTTC	CASSAWTSGAYNEQFF
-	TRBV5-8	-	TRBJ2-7	TGTGCCAGCAGCTTACGTTCCTTACGGGAAGGCTACGAGCAGTACTTC	CASSLRSLREGYEQYF
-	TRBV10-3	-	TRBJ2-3	TGTGCCATCAGTGAGTCGAATCAGAGGGGTACGCAGTATTTT	CAISESNQRGTQYF
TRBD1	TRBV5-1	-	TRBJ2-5	TGCGCCAGCAGCCTGACAGGGGGGAAGGAGACCCAGTACTTC	CASSLTGGKETQYF
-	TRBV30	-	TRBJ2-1	TGTGCCTGGAGGGTTTCGGACAGTATCGATGAGCAGTTCTTC	CAWRVSDSIDEQFF